One sample yielded the 9 T cell receptor beta chains listed below, sequenced in a study of T-cell memory formation after mild COVID-19. TCRdb recomputed calls from the 5' RACE reads with MiXCR, one row per CDR3 protein. The data hold a few hundred thousand distinct CDR3 sequences, with roughly 20% observed a single time. Sequencing was performed on PBMCs or a T cell subset sorted from them (not recorded which). These receptors were obtained from a young man who had mild COVID-19 (a few samples of this study predate the infection). Cell type and time point are not known.

The CDR3 region has the DNA TGTGCCAGCAGTTATGGGGGGGTGACAGATACGCAGTATTTT. This sequence encodes CASSYGGVTDTQYF. The chain combines TRBV6-5 with TRBJ2-3, with 7 bases aligning to TRBD2. The V gene end was trimmed by 3 bases and the J gene end by 3 bases; junction bases not matched to a gene: 3. This CDR3 is 14 amino acids long. Germline V gene data show CDR1 as MNHEY and CDR2 as SVGAGI.

V usage is TRBV19 and J usage is TRBJ2-3; D uncertain. The CDR3 contains 12 residues. Trimming took 3 bases from V and 6 from J, leaving 7 bases between them. Germline CDR1 reads LNHDA; CDR2 reads SQIVND (reference sequence). The CDR3 DNA reads as TGTGCCAGTAGTATCCCGGAGGATACGCAGTATTTT. Protein: CASSIPEDTQYF.

This clonotype was picked up a small number of times. The rearrangement joins TRBV29-1 to TRBJ2-3, with D tentatively TRBD2 (6 bases). Germline values: CDR1 SQVTM, CDR2 ANQGSEA. The CDR3 is made up of 15 amino acids. V dropped 4 bases and J dropped 2 bases, with 16 bases sitting between them. The CDR3 sequence is CSVAGGQGITDTQYF. The DNA of the CDR3 is TGCAGCGTTGCAGGAGGGCAGGGAATCACAGATACGCAGTATTTT.

J is TRBJ1-2 and V is TRBV6-2 or TRBV6-3, with 9 positions matching TRBD1. The germline CDR1 and CDR2 sequences are MNHEY and SVGEGT. Trimming took 2 bases from V and 6 from J; bases not matched to a gene: 10. CDR3 length: 16 amino acids. CDR3 DNA sequence: TGTGCCAGCAGTTACGGGGGACAGGGCGGCGTGGATGGCTACACCTTC. Translated, it gives CASSYGGQGGVDGYTF.

The chain combines TRBV7-2 with TRBJ1-1; 7 nucleotides agree with TRBD1. The ends lost 5 bases at V and 0 bases at J; junction bases unmatched: 12. The V gene's germline CDR1 is SGHTA and CDR2 FQGNSA. The CDR3 covers 17 residues. The CDR3 is CASSRFPGQTMNTEAFF. The CDR3 DNA reads TGTGCCAGCAGCCGTTTTCCGGGACAGACCATGAACACTGAAGCTTTCTTT.

The chain joins TRBV4-2 to TRBJ2-5, with D uncertain. The CDR3 has 12 amino acids. Between the trimmed V and J ends, which lost 3 bases and 7 bases, there was a span of 9 bases. The germline CDR1 and CDR2 sequences are LGHNA and YNFKEQ. The CDR3 nucleotides read TGTGCCAGCAGCCAGGGTCTGGGGACCCAGTACTTC. This gives the protein CASSQGLGTQYF.

This clonotype came up a few times. Written as DNA, the CDR3 is TGCAGTGCTCCACTTAGCGGGGCCCCCTACAATGAGCAGTTCTTC. This encodes CSAPLSGAPYNEQFF. The chain joins TRBV20-1 to TRBJ2-1; 8 bases line up with TRBD2. Germline lookup yields CDR1 DFQATT and CDR2 SNEGSKA (reference sequence). After removal of 5 bases from V and 2 bases from J, the junction contained 8 bases not matched to a gene. The CDR3 covers 15 residues.

The rearrangement joins TRBV18 to TRBJ1-3, with TRBD1 matching over 8 bases. Trimming took 4 bases from V and 0 from J; bases not matched to a gene: 2. This CDR3 contains 15 residues. CDR1 is KGHSH, CDR2 LQKENI, per germline. The CDR3, as DNA: TGTGCCAGCTCACTCGGGACAGGCTCTGGAAACACCATATATTTT. It is translated as CASSLGTGSGNTIYF. Variable domain in full (rest from reference TRBV18 and TRBJ1-3): NAGVMQNPRHLVRRRGQEARLRCSPMKGHSHVYWYRQLPEEGLKFMVYLQKENIIDESGMPKERFSAEFPKEGPSILRIQQVVRGDSAAYFCASSLGTGSGNTIYFGEGSWLTVV.

The CDR3 sequence is CASSPPRGENTGELFF. CDR3 DNA sequence: TGTGCCAGCTCACCTCCCCGGGGAGAGAACACCGGGGAGCTGTTTTTT. This chain uses TRBV18 with TRBJ2-2; a weak D match, TRBD2 (5 bases). The CDR3 loop spans 16 amino acids. The germline V and J ends were trimmed by 3 bases and 1 base, with 12 bases remaining between them. CDR1 and CDR2 (germline): KGHSH, LQKENI.